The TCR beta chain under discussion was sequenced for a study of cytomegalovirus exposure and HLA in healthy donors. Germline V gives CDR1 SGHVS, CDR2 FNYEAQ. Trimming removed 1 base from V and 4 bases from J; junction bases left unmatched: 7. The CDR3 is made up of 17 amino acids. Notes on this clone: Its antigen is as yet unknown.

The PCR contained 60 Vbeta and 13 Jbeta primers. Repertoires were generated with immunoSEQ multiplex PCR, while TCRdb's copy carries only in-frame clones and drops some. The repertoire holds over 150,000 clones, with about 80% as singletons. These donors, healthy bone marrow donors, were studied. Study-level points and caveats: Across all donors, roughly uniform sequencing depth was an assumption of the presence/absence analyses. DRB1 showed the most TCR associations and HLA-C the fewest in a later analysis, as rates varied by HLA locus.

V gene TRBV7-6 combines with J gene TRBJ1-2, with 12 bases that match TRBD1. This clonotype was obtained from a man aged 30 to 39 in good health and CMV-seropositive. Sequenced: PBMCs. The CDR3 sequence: CASSLDRDRGLGYGYTF. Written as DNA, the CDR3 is TGTGCCAGCAGCTTAGACCGGGACAGGGGGCTTGGCTATGGCTACACCTTC.